These 21 T cell receptor beta chains came from one sample sequenced in a study of graft-versus-host responses after intestinal transplantation. No antigen has been assigned to these receptors. TCRdb's table, derived via immunoSEQ multiplex PCR, lists solely in-frame clones and lacks some. This table has about 70,000 clones, roughly 87% appearing once. This material consisted of unstimulated CD8+ T cells sorted from spleen or lymph node cells, taken before intestinal transplant. These receptors were obtained from a human donor who received an intestinal transplant.

The J gene is TRBJ2-5, the V gene TRBV9; D call uncertain. The J call is doubtful: the DNA matches TRBJ2-7 better. The germline CDR1 and CDR2 sequences are SGDLS and YYNGEE. The CDR3 length is 13 residues. DNA for the CDR3: TGTGCCAGCAGCGTAGACTTTGGTTACGAGCAGTACTTC. Translation: CASSVDFGYEQYF.

CDR3 protein: CASSSTGGLYYGYTF. The DNA for the CDR3 is TGTGCCAGCAGCTCTACAGGGGGCTTGTACTATGGCTACACCTTC. J is TRBJ1-2 and V is TRBV7-9; TRBD1 matches at 9 bases. CDR1 SEHNR and CDR2 FQNEAQ come from the germline V gene (reference sequence). The CDR3 has 15 amino acids. Germline trimming cut 4 bases from V and 3 bases from J; bases unmatched to any gene: 6.

The J gene is TRBJ2-1, the V gene TRBV7-9; TRBD1 matches 9 bases. The CDR3 totals 17 residues. After removal of 5 bases from V and 5 bases from J, the junction contained 13 bases not matched to a gene. Germline CDR1 reads SEHNR; CDR2 reads FQNEAQ (reference sequence). CDR3 in amino acids: CASSSSRDREIHNEQFF. Written as DNA, the CDR3 is TGTGCCAGCAGCAGTTCACGGGACAGGGAGATCCACAATGAGCAGTTCTTC.

The chain has TRBV19 and TRBJ1-6; D is undetermined. V shed 5 bases and J shed 9 bases, with 14 bases lying between them. CDR3 size: 14 residues. Germline-derived CDR1 and CDR2 are LNHDA and SQIVND (reference sequence). CDR3 DNA sequence: TGTGCCAGTAGTCAGGAGGCCGGAGGTTCACCCCTCCACTTT. This codes for CASSQEAGGSPLHF.

The chain uses TRBV7-9 and TRBJ1-2; D not certain. There are 18 residues in the CDR3. Trimming shortened V by 1 base and J by 0 bases, and 18 bases separated the two germline ends. Per germline, CDR1 SEHNR and CDR2 FQNEAQ (reference sequence). The CDR3 loop reads CASSLGGRLPGANYGYTF. In nucleotides, the CDR3 is TGTGCCAGCAGCTTAGGAGGGCGCCTCCCGGGAGCTAACTATGGCTACACCTTC.

The chain carries TRBV2 and TRBJ1-2; 10 bases fit TRBD1. Germline V CDR1 and CDR2: SNHLY, FYNNEI. This CDR3 spans 14 amino acids. V lost 2 bases, J lost 6 bases, and 3 bases stayed unmatched. The CDR3 loop reads CASSEQGTGDGYTF. The CDR3 bases are TGTGCCAGCAGTGAACAAGGGACAGGGGATGGCTACACCTTC.

The chain employs TRBV11-2 and TRBJ2-7, with TRBD1 as a possible D gene (5 bases). Germline values: CDR1 SGHAT, CDR2 FQNNGV. V dropped 1 base and J dropped 0 bases, with 10 bases sitting between them. The CDR3 is made up of 15 amino acids. CDR3 in amino acids: CASSLAGSYSYEQYF. The CDR3 DNA follows: TGTGCCAGCAGCTTAGCAGGGTCCTACTCCTACGAGCAGTACTTC.

This chain links TRBV15 with TRBJ2-7; 7 nucleotides align to TRBD2. The V gene end was trimmed by 5 bases and the J gene end by 6 bases; junction bases not matched to a gene: 10. Looked up from germline, CDR1 is LNHNV and CDR2 is YYDKDF (reference sequence). The CDR3 length is 14 residues. CDR3 in DNA: TGTGCCACCAGCGGAGGACGGGGGGAGTTCGAGCAGTACTTC. It translates to CATSGGRGEFEQYF.

This clone appeared once. The V call is TRBV7-2, the J call TRBJ1-6; 11 positions agree with TRBD1. This CDR3 is 15 amino acids long. Germline V gene lookup returns CDR1 SGHTA and CDR2 FQGNSA. V dropped 3 bases and J dropped 8; count of bases not matched to a gene: 3. The CDR3 nucleotides are TGTGCCAGCAGCTTCGGACAGGGGGCCCATTCACCCCTCCACTTT. Residues: CASSFGQGAHSPLHF.

This clone was detected only once. The rearrangement joins TRBV11-2 to TRBJ2-7; 9 nucleotides line up with TRBD1. The CDR3 is made up of 12 amino acids. The ends lost 6 bases at V and 4 bases at J; junction bases unmatched: 1. Germline-derived CDR1 and CDR2 are SGHAT and FQNNGV. The CDR3 DNA sequence: TGTGCCAGCAGGACAGGGGGGTACGAGCAGTACTTC. Translation: CASRTGGYEQYF.

The chain is built from TRBV6-4 and TRBJ2-3; D might be TRBD2 (5 bases). CDR1 and CDR2 (germline): MRHNA, SNTAGT. The CDR3 has 16 residues. Trimming removed 5 bases at V and 3 bases at J, with 18 bases between. The CDR3 nucleotides read TGTGCCAGCAGTTCCACTAGATCCCTGGGTACAGATACGCAGTATTTT. Protein: CASSSTRSLGTDTQYF.

This rearrangement joins TRBV9 to TRBJ2-1; D is perhaps TRBD1 (5 bases). The germline V gene encodes CDR1 SGDLS and CDR2 YYNGEE. This CDR3 spans 12 amino acids. V was pared by 0 bases and J by 8 bases, with 6 bases between. The CDR3 nucleotides read TGTGCCAGCAGCGTAGGGGGCGATGAGCAGTTCTTC. Translation: CASSVGGDEQFF. Full variable domain (outside the CDR3, taken from reference TRBV9 and TRBJ2-1): DSGVTQTPKHLITATGQRVTLRCSPRSGDLSVYWYQQSLDQGLQFLIQYYNGEERAKGNILERFSAQQFPDLHSELNLSSLELGDSALYFCASSVGGDEQFFGPGTRLTVL.

The V call is TRBV2, the J call TRBJ2-1; 8 bases are shared with TRBD1. Germline values: CDR1 SNHLY, CDR2 FYNNEI. This CDR3 is 15 amino acids long. The trim removed 3 bases at V and 4 bases at J, leaving 5 bases unmatched. For the CDR3, the DNA is TGTGCCAGCAGTGAGGTGGGACAGGCATACAATGAGCAGTTCTTC. This codes for CASSEVGQAYNEQFF.

This chain joins TRBV5-6 and TRBJ2-1; D is unresolved. In germline, CDR1 is SGHDT, CDR2 YYEEEE. CDR3 size: 15 residues. V was clipped by 0 bases and J by 0 bases, with 7 bases between them. The CDR3: CASSLGLPSYNEQFF. The CDR3, as DNA: TGTGCCAGCAGCTTGGGACTTCCCTCCTACAATGAGCAGTTCTTC.

This clone was seen once. The chain carries TRBV29-1 and TRBJ2-7; possible D gene TRBD2, 5 bases. CDR3 length: 12 amino acids. CDR1 SQVTM and CDR2 ANQGSEA come from the germline V gene. Between the trimmed V and J ends, which lost 5 bases and 2 bases, there was a span of 10 bases. The chain's CDR3 is CSVLGRTYEQYF. The CDR3 DNA reads TGCAGCGTTCTAGGGAGAACCTACGAGCAGTACTTC.

The chain couples TRBV19 to TRBJ1-4; D is ambiguous. Trimming cost V 8 bases and J 8 bases, with 15 bases left between them. Germline V CDR1 and CDR2: LNHDA, SQIVND (reference sequence). CDR3 length: 13 amino acids. The CDR3 loop is CASVRRGGEKLFF. As DNA, the CDR3 is TGTGCCAGTGTTAGGAGAGGCGGGGAAAAACTGTTTTTT.

The gene calls are TRBV5-1 and TRBJ1-1, with D tentatively TRBD1 (6 bases). V shed 3 bases and J shed 4 bases, with 10 bases lying between them. Germline V lookup: CDR1 SGHRS, CDR2 YFSETQ. The CDR3 extends over 13 amino acids. CDR3 loop: CASSSQGLTEAFF. The CDR3 nucleotides read TGCGCCAGCAGCTCCCAGGGGCTCACTGAAGCTTTCTTT.

Regarding this clone: One junction end disagrees with the germline gene, perhaps due to a read error. The chain links TRBV7-7 to TRBJ2-5; D is undetermined. Germline V gene data show CDR1 as SSHAT and CDR2 as FNYEAQ (reference sequence). This CDR3 comprises 13 residues. The CDR3 loop reads CASSLVVGETQYF. The CDR3 DNA is TGTGCTAGCAGCTTAGTCGTCGGAGAGACCCAGTACTTC.

The chain joins TRBV27 to TRBJ2-7; TRBD1 is a possible D gene (5 bases). The V gene's germline CDR1 is MNHEY and CDR2 SMNVEV (reference sequence). The CDR3 covers 14 residues. V dropped 8 bases and J dropped 2 bases, with 16 bases sitting between them. The CDR3 coding sequence is TGTGCCAGCGGCCCTCCGGACATGGCCTACGAGCAGTACTTC. Protein sequence: CASGPPDMAYEQYF.

V usage is TRBV13 and J usage is TRBJ2-7; 9 bases match TRBD2. The germline V gene encodes CDR1 PRHDT and CDR2 FYEKMQ (reference sequence). The CDR3 contains 18 residues. V dropped 2 bases and J dropped 3; count of bases not matched to a gene: 14. In DNA form, the CDR3 reads TGTGCCAGCAGCTTAAGGCCGGCGGGCCTTAGCGGGGGCTACGAGCAGTACTTC. It is translated as CASSLRPAGLSGGYEQYF.

This chain connects TRBV19 to TRBJ2-3, with TRBD2 matching 8 bases. Germline V gives CDR1 LNHDA, CDR2 SQIVND (reference sequence). After removal of 5 bases from V and 1 base from J, the junction contained 11 bases not matched to a gene. CDR3 length: 17 amino acids. In DNA, the CDR3 is TGTGCCAGTAGTTTCGAGCCGTCGCGGGGGGGCACAGATACGCAGTATTTT. This gives the protein CASSFEPSRGGTDTQYF.